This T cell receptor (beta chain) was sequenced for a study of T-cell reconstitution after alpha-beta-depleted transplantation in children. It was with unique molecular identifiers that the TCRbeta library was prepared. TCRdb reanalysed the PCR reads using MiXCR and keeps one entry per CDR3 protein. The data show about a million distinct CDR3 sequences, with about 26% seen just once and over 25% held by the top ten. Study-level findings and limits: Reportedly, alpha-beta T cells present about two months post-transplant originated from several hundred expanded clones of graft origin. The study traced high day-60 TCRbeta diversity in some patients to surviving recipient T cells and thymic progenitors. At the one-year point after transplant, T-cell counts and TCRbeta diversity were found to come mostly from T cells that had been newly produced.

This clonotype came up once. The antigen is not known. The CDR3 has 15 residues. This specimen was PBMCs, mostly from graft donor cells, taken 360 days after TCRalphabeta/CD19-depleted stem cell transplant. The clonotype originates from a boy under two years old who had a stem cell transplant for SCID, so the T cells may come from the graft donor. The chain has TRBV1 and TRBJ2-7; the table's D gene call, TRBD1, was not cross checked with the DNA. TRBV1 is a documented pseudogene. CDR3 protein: CTSSQDHRGRWEQYF. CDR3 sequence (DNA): TGCACCAGCAGCCAAGATCACAGGGGGCGTTGGGAGCAGTACTTC.